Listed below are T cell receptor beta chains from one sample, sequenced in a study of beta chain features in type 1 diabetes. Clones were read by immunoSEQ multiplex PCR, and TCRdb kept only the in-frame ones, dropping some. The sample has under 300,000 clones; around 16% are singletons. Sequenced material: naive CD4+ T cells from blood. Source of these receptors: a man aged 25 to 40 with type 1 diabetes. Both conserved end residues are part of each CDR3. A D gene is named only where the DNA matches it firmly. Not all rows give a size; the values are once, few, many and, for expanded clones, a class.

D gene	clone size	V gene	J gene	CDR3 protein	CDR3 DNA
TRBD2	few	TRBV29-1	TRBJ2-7	CSVALRLAGNNEQYF	TGCAGCGTAGCCTTGCGACTAGCGGGAAACAACGAGCAGTACTTC
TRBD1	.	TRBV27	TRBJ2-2	CASSPRTGLTGELFF	TGTGCCAGCAGTCCCCGGACAGGGCTCACCGGGGAGCTGTTTTTT
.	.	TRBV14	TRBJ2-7	CASSQLPHEQYF	TGTGCCAGCAGCCAATTACCCCACGAGCAGTACTTC
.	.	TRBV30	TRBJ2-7	CAWNAGTYEQYF	TGTGCCTGGAACGCCGGGACCTACGAGCAGTACTTC
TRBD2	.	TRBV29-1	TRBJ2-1	CSVALGAGPYNEQFF	TGCAGCGTTGCCCTGGGAGCGGGGCCTTACAATGAGCAGTTCTTC
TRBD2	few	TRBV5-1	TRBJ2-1	CASRAAGVLNEQFF	TGCGCCAGCAGAGCGGCGGGAGTTTTGAATGAGCAGTTCTTC
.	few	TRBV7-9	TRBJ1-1	CASSLVGANTEAFF	TGTGCCAGCAGCTTAGTAGGCGCGAACACTGAAGCTTTCTTT
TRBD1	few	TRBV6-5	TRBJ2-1	CASARTGGKQFF	TGTGCCAGCGCTAGGACAGGGGGGAAGCAGTTCTTC
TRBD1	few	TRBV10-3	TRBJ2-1	CAISEGQEYNEQFF	TGTGCCATCAGTGAGGGACAGGAGTACAATGAGCAGTTCTTC
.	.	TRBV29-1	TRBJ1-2	CSVETTASYGYTF	TGCAGCGTTGAAACCACCGCTTCCTATGGCTACACCTTC
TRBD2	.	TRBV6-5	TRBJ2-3	CASRAVGLVGDTQYF	TGTGCCAGCAGGGCGGTAGGACTAGTCGGAGATACGCAGTATTTT
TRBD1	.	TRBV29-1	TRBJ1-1	CSTDRLNTEAFF	TGCAGCACGGACAGGCTGAACACTGAAGCTTTCTTT
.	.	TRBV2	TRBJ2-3	CASSEEGTDTQYF	TGTGCCAGCAGTGAAGAGGGCACAGATACGCAGTATTTT
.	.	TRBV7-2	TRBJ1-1	CASSLEGRYTEAFF	TGTGCCAGCAGCTTAGAGGGCCGATACACTGAAGCTTTCTTT
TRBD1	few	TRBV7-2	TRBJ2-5	CASSMDRGRGETQYF	TGTGCCAGCAGCATGGACAGGGGGCGAGGAGAGACCCAGTACTTC